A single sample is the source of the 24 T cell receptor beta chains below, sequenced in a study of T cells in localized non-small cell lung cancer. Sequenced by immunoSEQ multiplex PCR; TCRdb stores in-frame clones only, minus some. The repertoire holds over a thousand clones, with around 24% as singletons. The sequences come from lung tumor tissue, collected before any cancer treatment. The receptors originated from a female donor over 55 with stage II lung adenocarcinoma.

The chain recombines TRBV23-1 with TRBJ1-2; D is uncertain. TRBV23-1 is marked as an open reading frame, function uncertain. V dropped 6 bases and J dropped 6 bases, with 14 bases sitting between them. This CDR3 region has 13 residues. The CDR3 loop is CASSLSRTHGYTF. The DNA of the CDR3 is TGCGCCAGCAGCTTGTCCAGGACCCATGGCTACACCTTC.

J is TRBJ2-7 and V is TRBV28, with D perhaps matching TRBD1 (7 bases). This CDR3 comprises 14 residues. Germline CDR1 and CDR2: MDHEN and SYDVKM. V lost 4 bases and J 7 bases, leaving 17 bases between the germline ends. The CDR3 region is CASSSRKGAGEQYF. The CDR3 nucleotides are TGTGCCAGCAGTTCCAGGAAGGGGGCGGGGGAGCAGTACTTC.

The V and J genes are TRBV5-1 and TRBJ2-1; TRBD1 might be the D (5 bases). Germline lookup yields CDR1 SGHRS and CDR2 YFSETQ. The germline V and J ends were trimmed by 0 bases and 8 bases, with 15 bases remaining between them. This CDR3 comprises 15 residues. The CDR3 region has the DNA TGCGCCAGCAGCTTGGTCGGCCAGGGTTATGATGAGCAGTTCTTC. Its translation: CASSLVGQGYDEQFF.

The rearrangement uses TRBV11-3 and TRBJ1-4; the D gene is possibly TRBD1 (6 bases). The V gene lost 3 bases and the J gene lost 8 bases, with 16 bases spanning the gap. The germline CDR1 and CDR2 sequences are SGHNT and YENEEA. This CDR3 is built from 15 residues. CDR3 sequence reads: CASSLAYREEEKLFF. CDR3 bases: TGTGCCAGCAGCTTGGCCTACAGGGAAGAGGAAAAACTGTTTTTT.

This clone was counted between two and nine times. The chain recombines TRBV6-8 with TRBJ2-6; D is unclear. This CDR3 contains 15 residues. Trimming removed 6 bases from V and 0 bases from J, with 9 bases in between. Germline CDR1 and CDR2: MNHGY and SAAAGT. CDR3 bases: TGTGCCAGCAGCCCTTCCAACTCTGGGGCCAACGTCCTGACTTTC. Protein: CASSPSNSGANVLTF.

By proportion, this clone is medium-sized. The CDR3 is CASSSGRNTGELFF. The CDR3 DNA reads TGTGCCAGCAGCTCGGGCCGGAACACCGGGGAGCTGTTTTTT. This chain joins TRBV11-3 and TRBJ2-2; D is unclear. V shed 4 bases and J shed 1 base, with 7 bases lying between them. The CDR3 extends over 14 amino acids. Looked up from germline, CDR1 is SGHNT and CDR2 is YENEEA.

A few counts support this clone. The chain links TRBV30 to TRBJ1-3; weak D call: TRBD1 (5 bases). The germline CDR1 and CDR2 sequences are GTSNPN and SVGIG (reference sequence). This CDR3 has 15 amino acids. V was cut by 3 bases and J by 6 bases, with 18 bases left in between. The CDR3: CAWRLRDRQKNTIYF. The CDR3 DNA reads TGTGCCTGGAGGCTGAGGGACCGCCAAAAAAACACCATATATTTT.

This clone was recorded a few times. The CDR3 is CASSVVGGNSPLHF. CDR3 nucleotides: TGTGCCAGCAGCGTAGTAGGAGGAAATTCACCCCTCCACTTT. J is TRBJ1-6 and V is TRBV9; unclear D gene. Trimming stripped 0 bases from V and 7 bases from J, with 8 bases between. Germline CDR1 reads SGDLS; CDR2 reads YYNGEE. The CDR3 is made up of 14 amino acids. The full variable domain, completed using reference TRBV9 and TRBJ1-6, is DSGVTQTPKHLITATGQRVTLRCSPRSGDLSVYWYQQSLDQGLQFLIQYYNGEERAKGNILERFSAQQFPDLHSELNLSSLELGDSALYFCASSVVGGNSPLHFGNGTRLTVT.

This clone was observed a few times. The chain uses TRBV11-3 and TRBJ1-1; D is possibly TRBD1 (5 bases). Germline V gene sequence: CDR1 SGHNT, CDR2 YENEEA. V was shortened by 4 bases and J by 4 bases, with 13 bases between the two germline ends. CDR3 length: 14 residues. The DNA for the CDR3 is TGTGCCAGCAGCTCGGAGGGGCTCGGCACTGAAGCTTTCTTT. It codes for CASSSEGLGTEAFF.

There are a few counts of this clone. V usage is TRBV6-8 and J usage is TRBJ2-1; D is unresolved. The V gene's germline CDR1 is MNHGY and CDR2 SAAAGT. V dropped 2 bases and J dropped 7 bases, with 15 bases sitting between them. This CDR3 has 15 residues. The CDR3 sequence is CASSYEPEPSNEQFF. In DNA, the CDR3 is TGTGCCAGCAGTTACGAGCCTGAGCCTTCAAATGAGCAGTTCTTC.

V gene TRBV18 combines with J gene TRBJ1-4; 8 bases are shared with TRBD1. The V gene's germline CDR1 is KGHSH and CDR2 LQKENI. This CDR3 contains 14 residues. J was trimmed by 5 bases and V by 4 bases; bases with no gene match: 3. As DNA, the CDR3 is TGTGCCAGCTCACAAGGACAGGGAAATGAAAAACTGTTTTTT. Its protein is CASSQGQGNEKLFF.

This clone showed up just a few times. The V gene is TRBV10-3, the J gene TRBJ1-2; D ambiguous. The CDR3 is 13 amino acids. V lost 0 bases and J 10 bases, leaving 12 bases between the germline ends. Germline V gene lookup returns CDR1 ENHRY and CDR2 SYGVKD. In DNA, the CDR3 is TGTGCCATCAGTGAGTCCGCAGGCACAGCCTACACCTTC. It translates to CAISESAGTAYTF.

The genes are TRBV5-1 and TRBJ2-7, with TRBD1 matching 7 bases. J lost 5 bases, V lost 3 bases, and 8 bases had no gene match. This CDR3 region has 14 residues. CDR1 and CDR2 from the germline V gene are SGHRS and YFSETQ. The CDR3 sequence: CASSSLPGTDEQYF. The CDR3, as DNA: TGCGCCAGCAGCTCCCTGCCCGGGACAGACGAGCAGTACTTC.

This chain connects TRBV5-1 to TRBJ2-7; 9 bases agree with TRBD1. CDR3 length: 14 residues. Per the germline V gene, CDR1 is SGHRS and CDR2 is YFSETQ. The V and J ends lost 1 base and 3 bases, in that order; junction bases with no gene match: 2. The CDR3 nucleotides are TGCGCCAGCAGCTTGACAGGGGGCCGCTACGAGCAGTACTTC. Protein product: CASSLTGGRYEQYF.

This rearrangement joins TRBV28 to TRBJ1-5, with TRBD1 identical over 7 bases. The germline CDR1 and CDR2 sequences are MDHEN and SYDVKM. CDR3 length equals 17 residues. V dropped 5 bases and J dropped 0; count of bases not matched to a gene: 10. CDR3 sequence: CASSPLGQRFSNQPQHF. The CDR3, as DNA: TGTGCCAGCAGTCCGCTGGGACAGCGGTTTAGCAATCAGCCCCAGCATTTT.

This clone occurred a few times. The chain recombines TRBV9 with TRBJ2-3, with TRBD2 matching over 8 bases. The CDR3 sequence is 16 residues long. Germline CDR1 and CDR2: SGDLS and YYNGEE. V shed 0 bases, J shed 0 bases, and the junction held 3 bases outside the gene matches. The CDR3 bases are TGTGCCAGCAGCGTAGTAACGGGGGGGAGCACAGATACGCAGTATTTT. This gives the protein CASSVVTGGSTDTQYF.

CDR3 DNA: TGTGCCAGTAGGGACACAGGGAACACTGAAGCTTTCTTT. This codes for CASRDTGNTEAFF. This chain links TRBV19 with TRBJ1-1; maybe TRBD1 (5 bases). The CDR3 has 13 amino acids. Trimming stripped 6 bases from V and 1 base from J, with 9 bases between. Per germline, CDR1 LNHDA and CDR2 SQIVND (reference sequence).

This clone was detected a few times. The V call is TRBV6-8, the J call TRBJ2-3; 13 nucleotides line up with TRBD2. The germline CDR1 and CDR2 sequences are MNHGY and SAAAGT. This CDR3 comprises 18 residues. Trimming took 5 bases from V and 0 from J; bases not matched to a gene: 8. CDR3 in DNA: TGTGCCAGCAGTGACGAAGGACTAGCGGGGGCAAGCACAGATACGCAGTATTTT. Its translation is CASSDEGLAGASTDTQYF.

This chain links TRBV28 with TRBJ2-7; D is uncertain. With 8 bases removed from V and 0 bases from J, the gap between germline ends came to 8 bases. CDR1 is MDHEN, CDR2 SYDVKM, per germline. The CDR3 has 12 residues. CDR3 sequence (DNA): TGTGCCAGCCTCATGAACTCCTACGAGCAGTACTTC. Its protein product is CASLMNSYEQYF.

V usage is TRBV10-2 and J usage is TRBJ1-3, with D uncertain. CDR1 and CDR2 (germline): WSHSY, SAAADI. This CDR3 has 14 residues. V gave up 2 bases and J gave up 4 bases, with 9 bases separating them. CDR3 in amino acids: CASSEAGLGNTIYF. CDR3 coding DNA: TGCGCCAGCAGTGAGGCAGGCCTGGGAAACACCATATATTTT.

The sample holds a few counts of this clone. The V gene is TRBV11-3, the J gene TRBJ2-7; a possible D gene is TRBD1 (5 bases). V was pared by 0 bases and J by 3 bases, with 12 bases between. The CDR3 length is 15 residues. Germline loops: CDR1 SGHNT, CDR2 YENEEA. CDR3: CASSLDFTQGYEQYF. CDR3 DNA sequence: TGTGCCAGCAGCTTAGATTTCACCCAGGGCTACGAGCAGTACTTC.

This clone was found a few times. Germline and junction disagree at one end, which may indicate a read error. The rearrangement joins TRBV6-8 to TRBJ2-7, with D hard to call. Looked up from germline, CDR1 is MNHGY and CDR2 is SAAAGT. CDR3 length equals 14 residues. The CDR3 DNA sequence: TGTGCCACCAGTTCGGCGATGACTTCCTACGAGCAGTACTTC. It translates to CATSSAMTSYEQYF.

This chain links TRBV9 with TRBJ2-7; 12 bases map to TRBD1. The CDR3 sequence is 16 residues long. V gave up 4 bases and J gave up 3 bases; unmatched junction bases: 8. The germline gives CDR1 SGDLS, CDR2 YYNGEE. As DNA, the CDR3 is TGTGCCAGCAGCAACCCGGGACAGGGGGCGCGCTACGAGCAGTACTTC. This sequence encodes CASSNPGQGARYEQYF.

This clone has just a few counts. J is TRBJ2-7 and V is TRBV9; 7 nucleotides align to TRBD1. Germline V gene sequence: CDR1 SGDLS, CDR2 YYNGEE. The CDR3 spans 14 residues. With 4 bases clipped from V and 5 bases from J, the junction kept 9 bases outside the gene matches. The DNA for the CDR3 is TGTGCCAGCAGCCCAACCGACAGGGATAACGAGCAGTACTTC. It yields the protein CASSPTDRDNEQYF. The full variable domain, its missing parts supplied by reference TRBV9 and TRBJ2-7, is DSGVTQTPKHLITATGQRVTLRCSPRSGDLSVYWYQQSLDQGLQFLIQYYNGEERAKGNILERFSAQQFPDLHSELNLSSLELGDSALYFCASSPTDRDNEQYFGPGTRLTVT.